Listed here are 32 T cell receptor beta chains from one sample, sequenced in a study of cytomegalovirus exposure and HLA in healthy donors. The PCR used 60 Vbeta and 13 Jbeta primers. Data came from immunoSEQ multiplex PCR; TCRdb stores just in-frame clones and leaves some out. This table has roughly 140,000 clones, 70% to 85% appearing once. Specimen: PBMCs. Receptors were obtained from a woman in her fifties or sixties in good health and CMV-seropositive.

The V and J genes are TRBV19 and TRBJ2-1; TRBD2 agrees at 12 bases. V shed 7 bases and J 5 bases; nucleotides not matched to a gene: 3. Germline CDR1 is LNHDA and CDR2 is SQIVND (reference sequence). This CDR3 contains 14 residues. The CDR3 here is CASMRTSGNNEQFF. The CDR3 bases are TGTGCCAGTATGCGGACTAGCGGGAACAATGAGCAGTTCTTC.

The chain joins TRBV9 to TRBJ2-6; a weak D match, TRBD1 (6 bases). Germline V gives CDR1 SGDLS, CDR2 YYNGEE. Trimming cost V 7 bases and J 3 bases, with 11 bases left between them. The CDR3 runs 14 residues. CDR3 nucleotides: TGTGCCAGCGGCAGGGGAGATGGGGCCAACGTCCTGACTTTC. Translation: CASGRGDGANVLTF.

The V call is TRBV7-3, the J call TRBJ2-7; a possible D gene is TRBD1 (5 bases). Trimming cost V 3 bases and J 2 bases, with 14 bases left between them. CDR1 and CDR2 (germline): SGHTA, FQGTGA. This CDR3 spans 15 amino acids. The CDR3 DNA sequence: TGTGCCAGCAGCTTGGGTCCAGGGATGGCCTACGAGCAGTACTTC. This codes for CASSLGPGMAYEQYF.

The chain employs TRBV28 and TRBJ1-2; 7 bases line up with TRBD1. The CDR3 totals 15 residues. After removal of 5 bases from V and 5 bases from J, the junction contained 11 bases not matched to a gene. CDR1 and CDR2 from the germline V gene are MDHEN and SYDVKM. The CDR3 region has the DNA TGTGCCAGCAGTGCACCCGGGACAGCGGCATATGGCTACACCTTC. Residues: CASSAPGTAAYGYTF.

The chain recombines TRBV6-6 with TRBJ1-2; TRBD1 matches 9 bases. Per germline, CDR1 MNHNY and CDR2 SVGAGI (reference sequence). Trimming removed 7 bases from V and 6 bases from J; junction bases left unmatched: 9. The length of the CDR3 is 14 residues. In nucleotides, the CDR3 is TGTGCCAGCACCCTATTGACAGGGGGGCATGGCTACACCTTC. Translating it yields CASTLLTGGHGYTF.

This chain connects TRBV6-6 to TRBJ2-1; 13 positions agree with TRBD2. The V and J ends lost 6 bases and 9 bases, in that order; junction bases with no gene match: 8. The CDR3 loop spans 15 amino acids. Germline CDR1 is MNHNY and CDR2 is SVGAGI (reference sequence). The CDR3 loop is CASSATSGRFVEQFF. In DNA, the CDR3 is TGTGCCAGCAGCGCGACTAGCGGGAGGTTCGTTGAGCAGTTCTTC.

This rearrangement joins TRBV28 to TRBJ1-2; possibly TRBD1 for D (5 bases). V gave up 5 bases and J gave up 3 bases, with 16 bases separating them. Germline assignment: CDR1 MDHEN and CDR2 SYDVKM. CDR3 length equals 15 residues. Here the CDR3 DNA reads TGTGCCAGCAGTCCTATGGGGCAGAAAGACTATGGCTACACCTTC. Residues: CASSPMGQKDYGYTF.

The chain's CDR3 is CASSFPLEVLTGELFF. The DNA for the CDR3 is TGTGCCAGCAGCTTCCCCCTTGAGGTACTCACCGGGGAGCTGTTTTTT. The rearrangement links TRBV7-9 to TRBJ2-2, with no clear D. Germline CDR1 reads SEHNR; CDR2 reads FQNEAQ (reference sequence). The CDR3 totals 16 residues. The germline V and J ends were trimmed by 3 bases and 4 bases, with 15 bases remaining between them.

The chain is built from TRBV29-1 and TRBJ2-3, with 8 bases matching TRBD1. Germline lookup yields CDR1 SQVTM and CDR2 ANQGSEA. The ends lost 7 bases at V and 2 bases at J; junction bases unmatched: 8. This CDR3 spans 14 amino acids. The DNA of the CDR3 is TGCAGCGGTCGAGACAGGGGTTTCACAGATACGCAGTATTTT. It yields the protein CSGRDRGFTDTQYF.

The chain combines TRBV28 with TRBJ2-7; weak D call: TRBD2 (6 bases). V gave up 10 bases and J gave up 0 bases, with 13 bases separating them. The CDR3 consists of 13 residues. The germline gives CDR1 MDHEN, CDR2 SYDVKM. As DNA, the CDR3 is TGTGCCACCAGGGACTCCTCCTCCTACGAGCAGTACTTC. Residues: CATRDSSSYEQYF.

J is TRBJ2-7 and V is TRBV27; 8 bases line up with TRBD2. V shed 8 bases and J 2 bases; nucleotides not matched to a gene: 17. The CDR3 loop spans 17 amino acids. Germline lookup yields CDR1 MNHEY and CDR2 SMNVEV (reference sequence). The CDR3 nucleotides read TGTGCCAGCTCTAGGAGCAGCGGGAGCTTCGATGCCTACGAGCAGTACTTC. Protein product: CASSRSSGSFDAYEQYF.

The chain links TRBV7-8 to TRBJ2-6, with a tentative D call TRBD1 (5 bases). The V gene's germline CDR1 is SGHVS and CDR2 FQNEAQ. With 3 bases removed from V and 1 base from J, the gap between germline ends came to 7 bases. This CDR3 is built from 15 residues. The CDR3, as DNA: TGTGCCAGCAGCTTTGGGGCGTCTGGGGCCAACGTCCTGACTTTC. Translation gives CASSFGASGANVLTF.

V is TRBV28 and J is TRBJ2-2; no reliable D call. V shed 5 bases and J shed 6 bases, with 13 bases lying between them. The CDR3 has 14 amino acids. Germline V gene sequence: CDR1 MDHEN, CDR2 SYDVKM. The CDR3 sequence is CASSHPTVPGELFF. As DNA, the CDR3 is TGTGCCAGCAGTCACCCCACAGTGCCCGGGGAGCTGTTTTTT.

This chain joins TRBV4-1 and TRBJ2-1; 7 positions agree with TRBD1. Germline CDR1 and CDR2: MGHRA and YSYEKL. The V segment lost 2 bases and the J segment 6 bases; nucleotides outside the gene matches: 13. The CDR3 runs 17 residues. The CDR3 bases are TGCGCCAGCAGCCAAAGCGGACGGGGACAGTCTATCAATGAGCAGTTCTTC. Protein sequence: CASSQSGRGQSINEQFF.

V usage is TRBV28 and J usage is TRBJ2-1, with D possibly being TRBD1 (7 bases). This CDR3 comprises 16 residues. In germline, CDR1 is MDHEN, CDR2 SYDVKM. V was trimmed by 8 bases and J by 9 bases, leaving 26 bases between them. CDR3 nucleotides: TGTGCCAGCCACTCATTTGGGGGGACAGTCGCGATTGAGCAGTTCTTC. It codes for CASHSFGGTVAIEQFF.

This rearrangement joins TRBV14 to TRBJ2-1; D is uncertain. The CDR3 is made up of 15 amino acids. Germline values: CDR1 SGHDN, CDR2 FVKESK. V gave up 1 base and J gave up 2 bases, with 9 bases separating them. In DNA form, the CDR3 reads TGTGCCAGCAGCCAAGCCCGTCCTACCTACAATGAGCAGTTCTTC. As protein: CASSQARPTYNEQFF.

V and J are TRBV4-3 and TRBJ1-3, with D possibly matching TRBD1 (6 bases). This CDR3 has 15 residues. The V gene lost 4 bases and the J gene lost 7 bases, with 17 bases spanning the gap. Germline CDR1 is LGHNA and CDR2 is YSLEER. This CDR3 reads CASSLMLGQGNTIYF. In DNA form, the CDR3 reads TGCGCCAGCAGCCTTATGTTGGGACAAGGGAACACCATATATTTT.

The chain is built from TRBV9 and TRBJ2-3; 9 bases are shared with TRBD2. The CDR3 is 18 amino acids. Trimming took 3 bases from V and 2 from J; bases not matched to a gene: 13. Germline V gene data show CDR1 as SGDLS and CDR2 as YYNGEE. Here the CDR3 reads CASSDPKTSGLSTDTQYF. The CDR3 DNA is TGTGCCAGCAGCGACCCGAAGACTAGCGGACTATCCACAGATACGCAGTATTTT. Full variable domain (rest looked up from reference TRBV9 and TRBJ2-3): DSGVTQTPKHLITATGQRVTLRCSPRSGDLSVYWYQQSLDQGLQFLIQYYNGEERAKGNILERFSAQQFPDLHSELNLSSLELGDSALYFCASSDPKTSGLSTDTQYFGPGTRLTVL.

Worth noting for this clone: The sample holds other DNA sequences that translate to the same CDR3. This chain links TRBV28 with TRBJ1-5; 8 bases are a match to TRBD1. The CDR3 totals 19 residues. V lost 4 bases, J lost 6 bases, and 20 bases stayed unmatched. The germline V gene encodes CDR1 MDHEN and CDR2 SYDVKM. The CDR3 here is CASSSSYGTGDWVGQPQHF. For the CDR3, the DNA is TGTGCCAGCAGTTCCTCCTACGGGACAGGAGATTGGGTGGGTCAGCCCCAGCATTTT.

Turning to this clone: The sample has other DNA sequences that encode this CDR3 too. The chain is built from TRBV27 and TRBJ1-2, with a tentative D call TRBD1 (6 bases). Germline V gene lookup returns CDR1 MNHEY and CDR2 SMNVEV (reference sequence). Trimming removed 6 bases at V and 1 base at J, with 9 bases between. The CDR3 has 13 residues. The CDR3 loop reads CASRRGGNYGYTF. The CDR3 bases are TGTGCCAGCAGGAGGGGGGGTAACTATGGCTACACCTTC.

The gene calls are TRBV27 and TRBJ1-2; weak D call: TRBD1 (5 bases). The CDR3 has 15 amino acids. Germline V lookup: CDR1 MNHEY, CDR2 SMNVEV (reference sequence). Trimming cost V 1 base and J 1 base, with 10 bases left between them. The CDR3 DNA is TGTGCCAGCAGTTTATTAGCGGGGGTTAACTATGGCTACACCTTC. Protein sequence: CASSLLAGVNYGYTF.

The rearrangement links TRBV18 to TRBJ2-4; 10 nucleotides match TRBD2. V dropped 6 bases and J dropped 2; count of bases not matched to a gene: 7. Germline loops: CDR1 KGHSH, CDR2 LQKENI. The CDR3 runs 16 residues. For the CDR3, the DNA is TGTGCCAGCTCTCTTGTAGCGGGAGGCCCCAAAAACATTCAGTACTTC. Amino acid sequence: CASSLVAGGPKNIQYF.

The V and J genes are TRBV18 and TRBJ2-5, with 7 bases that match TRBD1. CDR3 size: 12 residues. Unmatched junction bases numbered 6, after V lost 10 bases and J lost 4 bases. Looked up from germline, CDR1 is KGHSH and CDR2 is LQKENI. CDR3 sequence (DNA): TGTGCCACCACAGGGGCGGGAGAGACCCAGTACTTC. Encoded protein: CATTGAGETQYF.

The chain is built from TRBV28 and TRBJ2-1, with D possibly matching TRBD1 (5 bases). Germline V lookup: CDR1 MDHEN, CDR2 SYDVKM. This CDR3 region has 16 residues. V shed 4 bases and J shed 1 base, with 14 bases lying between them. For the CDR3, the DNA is TGTGCCAGCAGTTCGCTCCTCAGGGAATCCTACAATGAGCAGTTCTTC. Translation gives CASSSLLRESYNEQFF.

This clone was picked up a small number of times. CDR3 protein: CAGQGGVGTEAFF. DNA of the CDR3: TGTGCCGGACAGGGAGGTGTAGGGACTGAAGCTTTCTTT. V is TRBV30 and J is TRBJ1-1; 8 positions match TRBD1. V was pared by 8 bases and J by 5 bases, with 10 bases of the junction left unmatched. Germline CDR1 and CDR2: GTSNPN and SVGIG (reference sequence). This CDR3 has 13 amino acids.

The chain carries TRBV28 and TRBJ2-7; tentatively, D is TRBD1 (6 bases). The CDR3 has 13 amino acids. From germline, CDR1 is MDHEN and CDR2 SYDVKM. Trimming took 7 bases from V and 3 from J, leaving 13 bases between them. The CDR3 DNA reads TGTGCCAGCACCCGGGGCAGGGGCTACGAGCAGTACTTC. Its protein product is CASTRGRGYEQYF.

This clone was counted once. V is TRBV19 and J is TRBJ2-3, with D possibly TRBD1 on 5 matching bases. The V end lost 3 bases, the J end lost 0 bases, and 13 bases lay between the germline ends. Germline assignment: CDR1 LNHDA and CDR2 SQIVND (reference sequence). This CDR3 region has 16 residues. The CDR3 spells CASSISPGPSTDTQYF. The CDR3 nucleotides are TGTGCCAGTAGTATTTCCCCAGGGCCAAGCACAGATACGCAGTATTTT.

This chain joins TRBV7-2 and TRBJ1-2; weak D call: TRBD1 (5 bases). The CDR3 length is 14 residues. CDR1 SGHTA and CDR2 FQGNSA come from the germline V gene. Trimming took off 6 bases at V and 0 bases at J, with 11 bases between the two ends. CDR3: CASRPGVSNYGYTF. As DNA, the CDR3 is TGTGCCAGCAGACCGGGGGTGTCTAACTATGGCTACACCTTC.

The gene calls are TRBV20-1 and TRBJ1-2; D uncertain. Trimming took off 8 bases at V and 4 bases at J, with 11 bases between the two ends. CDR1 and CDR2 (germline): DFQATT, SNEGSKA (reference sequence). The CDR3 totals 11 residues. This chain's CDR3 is CSSGQSYGYTF. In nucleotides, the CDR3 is TGCAGTAGTGGGCAAAGCTATGGCTACACCTTC.

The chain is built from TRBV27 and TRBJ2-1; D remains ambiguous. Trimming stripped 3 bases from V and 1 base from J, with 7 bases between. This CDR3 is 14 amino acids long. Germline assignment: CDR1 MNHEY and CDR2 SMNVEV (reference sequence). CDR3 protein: CASSFARSYNEQFF. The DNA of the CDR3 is TGTGCCAGCAGTTTCGCGAGGTCCTACAATGAGCAGTTCTTC.

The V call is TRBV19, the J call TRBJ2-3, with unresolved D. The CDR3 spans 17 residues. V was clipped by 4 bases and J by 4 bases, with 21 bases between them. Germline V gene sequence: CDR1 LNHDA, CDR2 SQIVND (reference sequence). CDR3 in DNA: TGTGCCAGTAGTAATTTGCCCCCGACTGTTTTTTCAGATACGCAGTATTTT. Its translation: CASSNLPPTVFSDTQYF.

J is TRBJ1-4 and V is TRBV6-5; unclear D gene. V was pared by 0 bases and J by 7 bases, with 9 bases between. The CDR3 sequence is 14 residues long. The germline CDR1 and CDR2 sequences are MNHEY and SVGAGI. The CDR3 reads CASSYSGGREKLFF. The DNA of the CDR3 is TGTGCCAGCAGTTACTCGGGAGGACGTGAAAAACTGTTTTTT.